The rows below give T cell receptor beta chains drawn from one sample of a study of blood T cell repertoires in COVID-19. The method was immunoSEQ multiplex PCR; TCRdb's version includes in-frame clones alone and lacks a portion of them. The sample carries about 310,000 clones, about nine tenths recorded once. The material sequenced was peripheral blood. The receptors stem from a man over 45 with active or convalescent COVID-19. CDR3s include the opening cysteine and the closing phenylalanine or tryptophan. A D gene is named only where the DNA matches it firmly. Where a row states a size, it is once, few, many or the class of an expanded clone; other rows omit it.

CDR3 protein	CDR3 DNA	J gene	V gene	clone size	D gene
CASSPSGQYGSPLHF	TGTGCCAGCTCACCGTCCGGACAATACGGTTCACCCCTCCACTTT	TRBJ1-6	TRBV18	NA	NA
CASSQGLAGVYEQYF	TGTGCCAGCAGCCAGGGACTAGCGGGAGTTTACGAGCAGTACTTC	TRBJ2-7	TRBV3-1/TRBV3-2	NA	TRBD2
CASSPGTFTYEQYF	TGTGCCAGCAGCCCCGGGACATTTACCTACGAGCAGTACTTC	TRBJ2-7	TRBV28	NA	NA
CASSFSSRADTQYF	TGTGCCAGCAGCTTCTCGAGCAGGGCAGATACGCAGTATTTT	TRBJ2-3	TRBV7-2	NA	NA
CASLDTPYRGYTF	TGTGCCAGCTTGGACACCCCCTATAGGGGCTACACCTTC	TRBJ1-2	TRBV19	NA	NA
CASSLLGREAGELFF	TGCGCCAGCAGCTTGCTGGGGAGGGAGGCCGGGGAGCTGTTTTTT	TRBJ2-2	TRBV5-1	NA	TRBD2
CASSLETPEDSPLHF	TGTGCCAGCAGCCTGGAGACGCCCGAGGATTCACCCCTCCACTTT	TRBJ1-6	TRBV5-5	NA	NA
CASQGWSDTEAFF	TGTGCCAGCCAGGGGTGGTCGGACACTGAAGCTTTCTTT	TRBJ1-1	TRBV5-4	once	NA
CASSERDRASGYTF	TGTGCCAGCAGCGAGAGGGACAGGGCCTCTGGCTACACCTTC	TRBJ1-2	TRBV27	NA	TRBD1
CASTTTVLNTEAFF	TGTGCCAGCACTACGACAGTCTTGAACACTGAAGCTTTCTTT	TRBJ1-1	TRBV6-5	NA	NA
CASSPGKGAYEKLFF	TGTGCCAGTAGCCCCGGGAAGGGGGCGTACGAAAAACTGTTTTTT	TRBJ1-4	TRBV19	NA	TRBD1
CACMDRNYGYTF	TGTGCCTGTATGGACAGAAACTATGGCTACACCTTC	TRBJ1-2	TRBV28	NA	NA
CASSPRLGREAVEQYF	TGTGCCAGCTCACCGCGCCTAGGGCGGGAGGCGGTCGAGCAGTACTTC	TRBJ2-7	TRBV18	few	TRBD2
CASSLLDTSSYNEQFF	TGTGCCAGCAGTTTATTGGACACCAGCTCCTACAATGAGCAGTTCTTC	TRBJ2-1	TRBV28	NA	NA